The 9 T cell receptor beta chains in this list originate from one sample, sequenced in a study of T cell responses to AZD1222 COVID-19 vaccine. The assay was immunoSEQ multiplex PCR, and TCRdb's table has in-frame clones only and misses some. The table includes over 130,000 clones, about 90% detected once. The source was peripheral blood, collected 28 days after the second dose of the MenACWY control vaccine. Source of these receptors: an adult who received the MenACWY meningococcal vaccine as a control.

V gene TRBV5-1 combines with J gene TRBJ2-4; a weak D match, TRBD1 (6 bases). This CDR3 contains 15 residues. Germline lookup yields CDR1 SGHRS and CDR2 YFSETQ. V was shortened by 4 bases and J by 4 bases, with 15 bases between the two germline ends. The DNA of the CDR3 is TGCGCCAGCAGCCTGGACTGGACAGCAAAAAACATTCAGTACTTC. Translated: CASSLDWTAKNIQYF.

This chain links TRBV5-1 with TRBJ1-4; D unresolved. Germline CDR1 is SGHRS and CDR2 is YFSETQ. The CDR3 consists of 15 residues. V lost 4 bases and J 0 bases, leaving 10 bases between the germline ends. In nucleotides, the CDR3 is TGCGCCAGCAGCCCTCAACCAGCAACTAATGAAAAACTGTTTTTT. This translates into CASSPQPATNEKLFF.

CDR3 loop: CAWSVSRVGTNSPLHF. DNA of the CDR3: TGTGCCTGGAGTGTATCCCGGGTCGGTACTAATTCACCCCTCCACTTT. This chain uses TRBV30 with TRBJ1-6, with D unclear. V lost 0 bases and J lost 6, with 15 bases in between. The CDR3 covers 16 residues. Germline V gene lookup returns CDR1 GTSNPN and CDR2 SVGIG (reference sequence).

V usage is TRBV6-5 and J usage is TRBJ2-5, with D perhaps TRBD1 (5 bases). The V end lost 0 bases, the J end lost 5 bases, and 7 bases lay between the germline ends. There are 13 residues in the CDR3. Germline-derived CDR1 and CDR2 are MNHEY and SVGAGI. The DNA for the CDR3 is TGTGCCAGCAGTTACTCGACAGTGGAGACCCAGTACTTC. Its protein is CASSYSTVETQYF.

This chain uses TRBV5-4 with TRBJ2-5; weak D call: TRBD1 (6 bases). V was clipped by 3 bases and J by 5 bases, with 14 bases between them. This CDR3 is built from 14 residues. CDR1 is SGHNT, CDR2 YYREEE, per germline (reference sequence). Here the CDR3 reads CASSYGQTEETQYF. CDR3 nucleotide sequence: TGTGCCAGCAGCTACGGACAGACGGAGGAGACCCAGTACTTC.

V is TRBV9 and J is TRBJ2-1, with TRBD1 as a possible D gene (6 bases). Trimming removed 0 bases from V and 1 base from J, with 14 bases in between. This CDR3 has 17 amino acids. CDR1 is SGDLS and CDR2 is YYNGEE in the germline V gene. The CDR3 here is CASSVGQGKKSYNEQFF. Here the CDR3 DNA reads TGTGCCAGCAGCGTAGGTCAGGGGAAAAAGTCCTACAATGAGCAGTTCTTC.

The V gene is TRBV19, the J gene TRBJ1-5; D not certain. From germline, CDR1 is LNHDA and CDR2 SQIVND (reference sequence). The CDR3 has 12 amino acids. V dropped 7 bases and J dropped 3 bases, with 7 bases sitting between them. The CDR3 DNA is TGTGCCAGTAAGGCTGCCAATCAGCCCCAGCATTTT. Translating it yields CASKAANQPQHF.

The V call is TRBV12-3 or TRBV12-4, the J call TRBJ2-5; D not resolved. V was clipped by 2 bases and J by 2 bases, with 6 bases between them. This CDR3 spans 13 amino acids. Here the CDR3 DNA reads TGTGCCAGCAGTTTATACTCGCAAGAGACCCAGTACTTC. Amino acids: CASSLYSQETQYF.

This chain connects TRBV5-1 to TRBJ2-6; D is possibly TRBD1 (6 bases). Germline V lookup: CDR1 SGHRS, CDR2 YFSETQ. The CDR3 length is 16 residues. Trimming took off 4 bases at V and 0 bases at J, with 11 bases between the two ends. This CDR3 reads CASSTQGSSGANVLTF. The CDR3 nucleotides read TGCGCCAGCAGCACACAGGGATCCTCTGGGGCCAACGTCCTGACTTTC.